These 19 T cell receptor beta chains were all obtained from the same sample, sequenced in a study of blood T cell repertoires in COVID-19. Assay used: immunoSEQ multiplex PCR; TCRdb lists only in-frame clones, some missing. Altogether approximately 160,000 clones are present, approximately 82% being singletons, with the ten largest covering 4.4%. Sequences were obtained from PBMCs or T cells enriched from blood (not recorded which). The receptor set was obtained from a woman aged 45-60 years who had recovered from COVID-19.

The V and J genes are TRBV29-1 and TRBJ2-7, with 8 bases that match TRBD2. This CDR3 has 13 residues. The germline V gene encodes CDR1 SQVTM and CDR2 ANQGSEA. The V segment lost 7 bases and the J segment 6 bases; nucleotides outside the gene matches: 11. The CDR3, as DNA: TGCAGCGCTGGCTCCGGGAGGGCCCGCGAGCAGTACGTC. Translation: CSAGSGRAREQYV.

The chain couples TRBV12-3 or TRBV12-4 to TRBJ2-1; 8 bases agree with TRBD1. J was trimmed by 8 bases and V by 8 bases; bases with no gene match: 5. The CDR3 is 12 amino acids. CDR3 nucleotide sequence: TGTGCCAGCCCGGGACAGGCCGATGAGCAGTTCTTC. It specifies CASPGQADEQFF.

V is TRBV27 and J is TRBJ2-2, with TRBD1 as a possible D gene (5 bases). Germline CDR1 reads MNHEY; CDR2 reads SMNVEV (reference sequence). This CDR3 spans 13 amino acids. Trimming left V 6 bases short and J 6 bases short, with 11 bases between. The CDR3 bases are TGTGCCAGCAGATCAGGGCAGGCCGGGGAGCTGTTTTTT. This gives the protein CASRSGQAGELFF.

The chain employs TRBV4-1 and TRBJ2-7; possible D gene TRBD2, 6 bases. CDR3 size: 15 residues. Trimming left V 1 base short and J 2 bases short, with 12 bases between. Germline V lookup: CDR1 MGHRA, CDR2 YSYEKL. The CDR3 DNA sequence: TGCGCCAGCAGCCAAGTACCTAGCGACGCCTACGAGCAGTACGTC. It encodes CASSQVPSDAYEQYV.

This clone appeared a single time. The chain combines TRBV1 with TRBJ1-4; TRBD1, the D gene given by the table, was not confirmed from the DNA. TRBV1 is recorded as a pseudogene. The CDR3 is made up of 13 amino acids. The CDR3 DNA is TGCACCAGCAGCCCCAGGGAAGATGAAAAACTGTTTTTT. It specifies CTSSPREDEKLFF.

The CDR3 region is CASSPTGGRRETQYF. The CDR3 region has the DNA TGTGCCAGCAGCCCAACGGGGGGTAGAAGAGAGACCCAGTACTTC. The gene calls are TRBV11-3 and TRBJ2-5; TRBD2 matches at 7 bases. The CDR3 totals 15 residues. The V segment lost 5 bases and the J segment 4 bases; nucleotides outside the gene matches: 10. CDR1 is SGHNT and CDR2 is YENEEA in the germline V gene.

This sequence joins TRBV21-1 and TRBJ1-1. TRBV21-1 is recorded as a pseudogene. The CDR3 extends over 18 amino acids. CDR3: CASSKGCRARGGLIEAFF. For the CDR3, the DNA is TGTGCCAGCAGCAAAGGATGTAGGGCGAGGGGGGGACTTATCGAAGCTTTCTTT.

This chain joins TRBV30 and TRBJ2-3; D uncertain. Trimming left V 5 bases short and J 2 bases short, with 8 bases between. The germline V gene has CDR1 GTSNPN and CDR2 SVGIG (reference sequence). There are 12 residues in the CDR3. CDR3 amino acids: CAWSPNTDTQYF. CDR3 DNA: TGTGCCTGGTCCCCCAACACAGATACGCAGTATTTT. The variable domain in full, completed from reference TRBV30 and TRBJ2-3, reads SQTIHQWPATLVQPVGSPLSLECTVEGTSNPNLYWYRQAAGRGLQLLFYSVGIGQISSEVPQNLSASRPQDRQFILSSKKLLLSDSGFYLCAWSPNTDTQYFGPGTRLTVL.

This clone came up a few times. The chain has TRBV5-1 and TRBJ2-5; 13 bases map to TRBD2. This CDR3 contains 17 residues. Germline V lookup: CDR1 SGHRS, CDR2 YFSETQ. The ends lost 4 bases at V and 2 bases at J; junction bases unmatched: 8. This CDR3 reads CASSTGLAGRRQETQYF. The CDR3 region has the DNA TGCGCCAGCAGCACGGGACTAGCGGGGAGGAGACAAGAGACCCAGTACTTC.

The chain recombines TRBV11-2 with TRBJ2-5, with 8 bases aligning to TRBD2. The CDR3 has 16 residues. Trimming removed 5 bases from V and 5 bases from J; junction bases left unmatched: 13. Germline CDR1 SGHAT, CDR2 FQNNGV. CDR3 protein: CASSLSPRGGAETQYF. CDR3 bases: TGTGCCAGCAGCCTGAGCCCACGGGGGGGGGCGGAGACCCAGTACTTC.

This clone has just a few counts. The CDR3 region has the DNA TGTGCAAGTCGCCTACGACTAGCAGGGCTTCCCGAGCAGTACGTC. This sequence encodes CASRLRLAGLPEQYV. The rearrangement uses TRBV12-2 and TRBJ2-7; the listed D gene, TRBD2, was not tested against the DNA. TRBV12-2 is listed as a pseudogene. This CDR3 spans 15 amino acids.

The V call is TRBV19, the J call TRBJ2-5; D remains ambiguous. CDR3 size: 14 residues. Trimming left V 2 bases short and J 1 base short, with 8 bases between. Germline V gives CDR1 LNHDA, CDR2 SQIVND (reference sequence). For the CDR3, the DNA is TGTGCCAGTAGTATATCAGACTTCCAAGAGACCCAGTACTTC. It encodes CASSISDFQETQYF.

The rearrangement uses TRBV7-9 and TRBJ2-1, with unresolved D. This CDR3 is built from 15 residues. V lost 1 base to trimming and J lost 7 bases, with 14 bases between them. The V gene's germline CDR1 is SEHNR and CDR2 FQNEAQ (reference sequence). CDR3 bases: TGTGCCAGCAGCTTAGTAGGTGGTAGAGCGAATGAGCAGTTCTTC. Translation gives CASSLVGGRANEQFF.

The table lists this clone with a few counts. V gene TRBV7-2 combines with J gene TRBJ2-3, with TRBD2 matching 7 bases. Germline loops: CDR1 SGHTA, CDR2 FQGNSA. Trimming removed 1 base from V and 7 bases from J; junction bases left unmatched: 5. The CDR3 spans 14 residues. CDR3 sequence reads: CASSLGVAGNTQYF. The DNA for the CDR3 is TGTGCCAGCAGCTTAGGGGTAGCGGGTAATACGCAGTATTTT.

The gene calls are TRBV3-1 (or the pseudogene TRBV3-2) and TRBJ2-3; unclear D gene. The CDR3 spans 19 residues. Germline V lookup: CDR1 LGHDT, CDR2 YNNKEL (reference sequence). Between the trimmed V and J ends, which lost 3 bases and 1 base, there was a span of 23 bases. CDR3 in DNA: TGTGCCAGCAGCCACATCCTCACACGTAAAGTAATTTGCACAGATACGCAGTATTTT. Amino acids: CASSHILTRKVICTDTQYF.

The rearrangement links TRBV30 to TRBJ1-3; weak D call: TRBD1 (6 bases). The length of the CDR3 is 13 residues. V gave up 3 bases and J gave up 8 bases, with 14 bases separating them. Germline V gene sequence: CDR1 GTSNPN, CDR2 SVGIG (reference sequence). DNA for the CDR3: TGTGCCTGGAGCCCACGGGGGGCAGACACCATATATTTT. It translates to CAWSPRGADTIYF.

This rearrangement joins TRBV27 to TRBJ1-5; 10 bases are shared with TRBD1. V trimming: 8 bases; J trimming: 1 base; junction bases outside the gene matches: 11. Germline V CDR1 and CDR2: MNHEY, SMNVEV (reference sequence). The CDR3 is made up of 17 amino acids. The CDR3 region is CASSFKGGQGSNQPQHF. The CDR3 DNA follows: TGTGCCAGCTCATTTAAGGGGGGACAGGGGAGCAATCAGCCCCAGCATTTT.

The CDR3 region is CASRRGQRGNEQFF. As DNA, the CDR3 is TGCGCCAGCAGGCGGGGACAGCGTGGTAATGAGCAGTTCTTC. The rearrangement joins TRBV5-1 to TRBJ2-1; TRBD1 is a possible D gene (7 bases). Looked up from germline, CDR1 is SGHRS and CDR2 is YFSETQ. The CDR3 covers 14 residues. V lost 5 bases to trimming and J lost 7 bases, with 16 bases between them.

Many counts were recorded for this clone. V and J are TRBV18 and TRBJ2-1; 9 positions match TRBD2. V lost 0 bases to trimming and J lost 7 bases; unmatched junction nucleotides: 7. Germline V lookup: CDR1 KGHSH, CDR2 LQKENI. This CDR3 contains 16 residues. DNA for the CDR3: TGTGCCAGCTCACCACCGGGTAGCGGGGGTAGGAATGAGCAGTTCTTC. Residues: CASSPPGSGGRNEQFF.